This T cell receptor (beta chain) was documented in a study of vaccination and CD4 T cells after COVID-19. The treatment is: roughly ten-day PBMC culture with coronavirus spike peptide pools or control peptides (ViraFEST assay). The unexposed donor provided CD4+ T cells, which were taken before the COVID-19 pandemic (2011-2018). Germline values: CDR1 SGHVS, CDR2 FQNEAQ. This CDR3 region has 12 residues. With 5 bases removed from V and 4 bases from J, the gap between germline ends came to 6 bases. With the Oncomine TCR Beta short-read assay, DNA from cultured CD4+ T cells was sequenced. TCRdb re-analysed the PCR reads in MiXCR, keeping a single row per CDR3 protein. Among nearly 2,000 distinct CDR3 sequences, roughly 21% were seen once, and the ten largest hold approximately 60%. Judged by abundance, this clonotype is medium-sized. What it binds is unknown.

This sequence joins TRBV7-8 and TRBJ1-5, with unresolved D. Sample: CD4+ T cells from blood, cultured in vitro. The TCR originated in a human donor in good health. CDR3 DNA: TGTGCCAGCAGCCGCTATAATCAGCCCCAGCATTTT. This translates into CASSRYNQPQHF.